This entry lists 9 T cell receptor beta chains sequenced from one sample in a study of graft-versus-host responses after intestinal transplantation. These receptors lack a known antigen. Only in-frame clones appear in the TCRdb table, and some are missing; sequencing was by immunoSEQ multiplex PCR. Among about 90,000 clones listed, about 88% were seen once. The sample here was unstimulated CD4+ T cells sorted from spleen or lymph node cells, taken before transplant. Source of these receptors: a human donor who was the organ donor for an intestinal transplant.

In its sample, this clone was seen once. This chain links TRBV7-6 with TRBJ2-1; 10 nucleotides line up with TRBD2. V was pared by 7 bases and J by 9 bases, with 9 bases of the junction left unmatched. CDR3 length: 14 residues. Germline V gives CDR1 SGHVS, CDR2 FNYEAQ. This CDR3 is CASTKRGGFREQFF. CDR3 in DNA: TGTGCCAGCACAAAGCGGGGGGGATTTCGTGAGCAGTTCTTC. The complete variable domain, with remaining parts taken from reference TRBV7-6 and TRBJ2-1, reads GAGVSQSPRYKVTKRGQDVALRCDPISGHVSLYWYRQALGQGPEFLTYFNYEAQQDKSGLPNDRFSAERPEGSISTLTIQRTEQRDSAMYRCASTKRGGFREQFFGPGTRLTVL.

This chain links TRBV4-1 with TRBJ1-2, with 10 bases aligning to TRBD1. Germline loops: CDR1 MGHRA, CDR2 YSYEKL. The CDR3 loop spans 15 amino acids. After removal of 4 bases from V and 4 bases from J, the junction contained 6 bases not matched to a gene. The CDR3 protein is CASSPWTGGGYGYTF. CDR3 in DNA: TGCGCCAGCAGCCCATGGACAGGGGGAGGCTATGGCTACACCTTC.

This rearrangement joins TRBV6-1 to TRBJ2-7; 10 positions match TRBD2. Germline CDR1 is MNHNS and CDR2 is SASEGT. This CDR3 region has 18 residues. V was clipped by 0 bases and J by 9 bases; unmatched bases: 17. The CDR3 protein is CASSEARGGLALVRVQYF. The CDR3 nucleotides are TGTGCCAGCAGTGAAGCGCGAGGGGGACTAGCGCTCGTTCGCGTGCAGTACTTC.

The chain joins TRBV23-1 to TRBJ2-2, with TRBD2 as a possible D gene (5 bases). TRBV23-1 is treated as an ORF (open reading frame) with a function not yet certain. V lost 4 bases, J lost 3 bases, and 9 bases lay in between. This CDR3 contains 14 residues. The CDR3 reads CASSPGDDTGELFF. CDR3 DNA: TGCGCCAGCAGTCCCGGGGATGACACCGGGGAGCTGTTTTTT.

This clone was detected only a few times. The chain recombines TRBV6-5 with TRBJ1-2; perhaps TRBD1 as D (6 bases). The CDR3 is made up of 14 amino acids. V was trimmed by 2 bases and J by 4 bases, leaving 11 bases between them. Looked up from germline, CDR1 is MNHEY and CDR2 is SVGAGI. CDR3 in amino acids: CASSYRGHSYGYTF. CDR3 coding DNA: TGTGCCAGCAGTTACCGGGGACATTCCTATGGCTACACCTTC.

The chain links TRBV10-3 to TRBJ2-1; D is uncertain. The germline V gene encodes CDR1 ENHRY and CDR2 SYGVKD. The CDR3 sequence is 12 residues long. The germline V and J ends were trimmed by 8 bases and 9 bases, with 14 bases remaining between them. The CDR3 sequence: CAIYGRMVEQFF. In DNA, the CDR3 is TGTGCCATCTATGGCAGGATGGTTGAGCAGTTCTTC.

The chain uses TRBV9 and TRBJ2-2; D remains unclear. V shed 6 bases and J shed 6 bases, with 9 bases lying between them. The CDR3 extends over 12 amino acids. Germline V gene sequence: CDR1 SGDLS, CDR2 YYNGEE. CDR3: CASTWAPGELFF. The CDR3 DNA reads as TGTGCCAGCACGTGGGCCCCCGGGGAGCTGTTTTTT.

J is TRBJ2-7 and V is TRBV28, with D possibly being TRBD1 (5 bases). CDR1 and CDR2 (germline): MDHEN, SYDVKM. The CDR3 runs to 15 residues. Trimming stripped 6 bases from V and 1 base from J, with 16 bases between. The chain's CDR3 is CASSPPGLRSYEQYF. The DNA of the CDR3 is TGTGCCAGCAGCCCCCCAGGGCTCAGATCCTACGAGCAGTACTTC.

The chain carries TRBV7-2 and TRBJ1-1; D not resolved. The CDR3 sequence is 13 residues long. V lost 1 base and J 4 bases, leaving 7 bases between the germline ends. Germline CDR1 is SGHTA and CDR2 is FQGNSA. The CDR3 sequence: CASSLVGATEAFF. The CDR3 region has the DNA TGTGCCAGCAGCTTAGTCGGTGCCACTGAAGCTTTCTTT. The entire variable domain, with the rest obtained from reference TRBV7-2 and TRBJ1-1, is as follows: GAGVSQSPSNKVTEKGKDVELRCDPISGHTALYWYRQSLGQGLEFLIYFQGNSAPDKSGLPSDRFSAERTGGSVSTLTIQRTQQEDSAVYLCASSLVGATEAFFGQGTRLTVV.